What follows describes a single T cell receptor (beta chain). This sample is part of a study of technical replicates of blood from several donors. V lost 0 bases and J lost 12, with 21 bases in between. The CDR3 length is 15 residues. Germline CDR1 reads GTSNPN; CDR2 reads SVGIG (reference sequence). Sequenced by immunoSEQ multiplex PCR; TCRdb stores in-frame clones only, minus some. The sample holds approximately 80,000 clones, about nine tenths seen once. This receptor was obtained from a human donor in good health. The rearrangement joins TRBV30 to TRBJ2-1, with a weak D call TRBD2 (6 bases). Source material: T cells isolated from PBMCs. CDR3 residues: CAWSVYGTGGGRQFF. CDR3 DNA: TGTGCCTGGAGTGTATATGGGACCGGTGGGGGGAGGCAGTTCTTC.